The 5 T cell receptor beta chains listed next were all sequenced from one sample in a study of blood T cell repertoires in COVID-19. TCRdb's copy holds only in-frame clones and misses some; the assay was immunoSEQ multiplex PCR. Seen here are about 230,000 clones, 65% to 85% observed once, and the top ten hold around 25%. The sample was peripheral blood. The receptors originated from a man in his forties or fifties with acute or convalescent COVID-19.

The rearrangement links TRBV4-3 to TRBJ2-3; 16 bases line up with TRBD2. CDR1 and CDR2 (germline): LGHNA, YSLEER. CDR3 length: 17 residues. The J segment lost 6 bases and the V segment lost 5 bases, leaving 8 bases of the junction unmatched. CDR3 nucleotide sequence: TGCGCCAGCAGCTCGGCTCCGGGACTAGCGGGAGGGGATACGCAGTATTTT. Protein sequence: CASSSAPGLAGGDTQYF.

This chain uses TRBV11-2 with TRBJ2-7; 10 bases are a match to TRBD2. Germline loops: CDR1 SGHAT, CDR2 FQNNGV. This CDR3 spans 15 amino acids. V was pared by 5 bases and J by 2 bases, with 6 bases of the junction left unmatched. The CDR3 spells CASSITSGVTYEQYF. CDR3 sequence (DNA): TGTGCCAGCAGCATAACTAGCGGGGTCACCTACGAGCAGTACTTC.

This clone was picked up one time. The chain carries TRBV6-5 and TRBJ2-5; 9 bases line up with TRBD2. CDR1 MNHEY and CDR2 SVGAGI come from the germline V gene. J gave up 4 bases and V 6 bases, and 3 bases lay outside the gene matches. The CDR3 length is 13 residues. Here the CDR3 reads CASSIAGVETQYF. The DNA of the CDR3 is TGTGCCAGCAGCATAGCGGGAGTAGAGACCCAGTACTTC.

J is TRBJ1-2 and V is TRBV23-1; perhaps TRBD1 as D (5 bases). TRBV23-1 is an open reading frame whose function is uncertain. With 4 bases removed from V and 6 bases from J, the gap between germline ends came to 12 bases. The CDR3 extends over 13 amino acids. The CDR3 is CASSPGPANGYTF. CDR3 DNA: TGCGCCAGCAGTCCAGGGCCGGCTAATGGCTACACCTTC.

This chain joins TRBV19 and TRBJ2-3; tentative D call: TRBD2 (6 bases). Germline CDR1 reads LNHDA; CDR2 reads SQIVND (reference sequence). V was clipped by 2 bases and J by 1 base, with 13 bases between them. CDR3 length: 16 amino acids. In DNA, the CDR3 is TGTGCCAGTAGTATAATGAGGGGAGGTCGCACAGATACGCAGTATTTT. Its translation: CASSIMRGGRTDTQYF.